This T cell receptor beta chain comes out of a study of sequential checkpoint blockade in melanoma. Study details: Patients were randomized 1:1 to nivolumab-then-ipilimumab or ipilimumab-then-nivolumab first-line. Maintenance nivolumab came after either treatment sequence.

This sample's treatment: randomized to nivolumab then ipilimumab (arm A) or the reverse (arm B). Profiling relied on immunoSEQ multiplex PCR, and the TCRdb table lists in-frame clones only, not all of them. The data contain 25,000 to 35,000 clones, roughly 89% of them singletons. Sequences were derived from CD8+ T cells sorted from blood (inferred from file names), sampled from a patient given nivolumab and ipilimumab in sequence. The clonotype was recovered from a human donor with melanoma.

CDR3 DNA: TGTGCCAGCAGGCTCACGGGACTAGCGGACACAGATACGCAGTATTTT. Amino acid sequence: CASRLTGLADTDTQYF. The genes are TRBV7-3 and TRBJ2-3; 11 bases are a match to TRBD2. J was trimmed by 2 bases and V by 6 bases; bases with no gene match: 7. The CDR3 contains 16 residues. Germline values: CDR1 SGHTA, CDR2 FQGTGA.